This TCR beta chain comes out of a study of beta chain features in type 1 diabetes. For the study at large: Cell yields, age and gender were similar between patients and healthy donors.

A word on this clone: Its antigen is as yet unknown.

The authors sorted CD4+ naive, central memory, regulatory and stem cell-like memory cells via CD45RO/CCR7/CD25/CD127/CD95/CD27. Expressed TCRB transcripts were sequenced because the entire RNA isolate underwent reverse transcription. The data were produced by immunoSEQ multiplex PCR, yet TCRdb's version contains in-frame clones alone and is incomplete. Here the sample spans approximately 330,000 clones, 9.5% to 11% being singletons. Findings and caveats of the study: Patients and controls would be equally affected if PCR favored shorter templates.

The sequence came from a woman aged 25-40 years in good health. The sequenced sample consisted of naive CD4+ T cells from blood.

The CDR3 here is CASSLYGQGVSYEQYF. In DNA, the CDR3 is TGTGCCAGCAGTTTATACGGACAGGGGGTTTCCTACGAGCAGTACTTC. This rearrangement joins TRBV28 to TRBJ2-7; 10 bases are a match to TRBD1. CDR3 length: 16 residues. The J segment lost 1 base and the V segment lost 1 base, leaving 4 bases of the junction unmatched. CDR1 is MDHEN, CDR2 SYDVKM, per germline.